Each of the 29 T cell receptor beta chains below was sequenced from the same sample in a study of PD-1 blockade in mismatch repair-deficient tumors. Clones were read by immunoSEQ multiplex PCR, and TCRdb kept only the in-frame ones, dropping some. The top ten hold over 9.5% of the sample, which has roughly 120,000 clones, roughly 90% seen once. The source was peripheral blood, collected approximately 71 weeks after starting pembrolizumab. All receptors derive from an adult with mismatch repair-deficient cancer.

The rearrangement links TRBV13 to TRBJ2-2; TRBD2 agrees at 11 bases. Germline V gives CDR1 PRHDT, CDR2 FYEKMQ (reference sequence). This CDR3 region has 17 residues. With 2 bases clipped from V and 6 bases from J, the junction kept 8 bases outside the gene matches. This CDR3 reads CASSLIAGGIGAGELFF. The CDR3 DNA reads TGTGCCAGCAGCTTAATAGCGGGAGGGATTGGAGCCGGGGAGCTGTTTTTT.

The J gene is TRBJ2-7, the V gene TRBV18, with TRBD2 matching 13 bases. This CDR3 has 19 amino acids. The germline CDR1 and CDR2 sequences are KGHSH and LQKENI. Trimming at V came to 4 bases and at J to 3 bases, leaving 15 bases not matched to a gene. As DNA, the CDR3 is TGTGCCAGCTCACGGACAGCAGGACCACTAGCGGGAGGGGGCTACGAGCAGTACTTC. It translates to CASSRTAGPLAGGGYEQYF.

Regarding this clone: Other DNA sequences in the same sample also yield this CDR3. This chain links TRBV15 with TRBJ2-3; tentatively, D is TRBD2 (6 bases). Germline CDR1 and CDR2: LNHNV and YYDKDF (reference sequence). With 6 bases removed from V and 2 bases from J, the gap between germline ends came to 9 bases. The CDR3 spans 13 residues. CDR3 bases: TGTGCCACCAGTAGGGAGGACACAGATACGCAGTATTTT. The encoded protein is CATSREDTDTQYF. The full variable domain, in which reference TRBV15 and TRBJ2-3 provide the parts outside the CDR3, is DAMVIQNPRYQVTQFGKPVTLSCSQTLNHNVMYWYQQKSSQAPKLLFHYYDKDFNNEADTPDNFQSRRPNTSFCFLDIRSPGLGDTAMYLCATSREDTDTQYFGPGTRLTVL.

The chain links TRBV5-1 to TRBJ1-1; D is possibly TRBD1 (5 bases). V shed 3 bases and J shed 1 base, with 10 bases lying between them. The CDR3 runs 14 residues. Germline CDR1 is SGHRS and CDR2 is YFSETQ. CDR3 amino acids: CASSWGGENTEAFF. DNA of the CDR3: TGCGCCAGCAGCTGGGGGGGAGAGAACACTGAAGCTTTCTTT.

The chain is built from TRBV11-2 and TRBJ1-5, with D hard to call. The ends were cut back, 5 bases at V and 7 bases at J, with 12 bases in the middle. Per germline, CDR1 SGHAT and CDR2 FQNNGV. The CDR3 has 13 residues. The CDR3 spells CASSKGLRQPQHF. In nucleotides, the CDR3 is TGTGCCAGCAGCAAGGGCCTCCGGCAGCCCCAGCATTTT. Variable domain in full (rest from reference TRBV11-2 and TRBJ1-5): EAGVAQSPRYKIIEKRQSVAFWCNPISGHATLYWYQQILGQGPKLLIQFQNNGVVDDSQLPKDRFSAERLKGVDSTLKIQPAKLEDSAVYLCASSKGLRQPQHFGDGTRLSIL.

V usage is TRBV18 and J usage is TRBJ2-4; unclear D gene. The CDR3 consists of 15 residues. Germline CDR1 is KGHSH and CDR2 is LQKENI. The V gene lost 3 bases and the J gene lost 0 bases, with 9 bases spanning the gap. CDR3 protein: CASSPADLAKNIQYF. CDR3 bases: TGTGCCAGCTCACCGGCAGACTTAGCCAAAAACATTCAGTACTTC.

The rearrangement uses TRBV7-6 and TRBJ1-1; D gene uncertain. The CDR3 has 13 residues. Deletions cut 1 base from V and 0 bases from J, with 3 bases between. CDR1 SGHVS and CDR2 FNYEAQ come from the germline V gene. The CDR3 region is CASSLEVNTEAFF. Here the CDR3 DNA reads TGTGCCAGCAGCTTAGAGGTGAACACTGAAGCTTTCTTT.

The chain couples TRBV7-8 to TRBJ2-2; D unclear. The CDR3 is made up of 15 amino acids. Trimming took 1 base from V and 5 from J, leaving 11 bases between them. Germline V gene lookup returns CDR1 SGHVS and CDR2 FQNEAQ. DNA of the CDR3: TGTGCCAGCAGCTTAGATCGGCGGCGGACCGGGGAGCTGTTTTTT. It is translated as CASSLDRRRTGELFF.

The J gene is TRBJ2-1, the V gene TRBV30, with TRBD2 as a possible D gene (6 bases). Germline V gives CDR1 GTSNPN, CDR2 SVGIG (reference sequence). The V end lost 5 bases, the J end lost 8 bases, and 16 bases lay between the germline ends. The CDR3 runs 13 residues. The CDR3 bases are TGTGCCTGGGGCCCGGGGACTGGGGATGAGCAGTTCTTC. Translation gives CAWGPGTGDEQFF.

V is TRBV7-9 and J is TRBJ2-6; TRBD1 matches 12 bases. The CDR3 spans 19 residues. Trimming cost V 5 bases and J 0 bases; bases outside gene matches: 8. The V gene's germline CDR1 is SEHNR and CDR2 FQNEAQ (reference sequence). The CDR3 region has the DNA TGTGCCAGCAGCCTGGGACAGGGGGCTGCTGTCTCTGGGGCCAACGTCCTGACTTTC. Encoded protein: CASSLGQGAAVSGANVLTF.

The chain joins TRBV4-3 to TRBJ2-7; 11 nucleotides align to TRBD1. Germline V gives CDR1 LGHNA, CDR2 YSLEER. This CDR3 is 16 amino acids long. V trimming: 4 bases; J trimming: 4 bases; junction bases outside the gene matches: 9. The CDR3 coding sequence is TGCGCCAGCAGCCCGACCGGACAGGGGGCGTGGTACGAGCAGTACTTC. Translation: CASSPTGQGAWYEQYF.

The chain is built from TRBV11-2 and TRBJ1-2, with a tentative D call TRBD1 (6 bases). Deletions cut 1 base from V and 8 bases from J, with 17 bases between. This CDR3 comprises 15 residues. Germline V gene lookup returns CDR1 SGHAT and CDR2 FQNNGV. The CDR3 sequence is CASSLGSGGASGYTF. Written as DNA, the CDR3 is TGTGCCAGCAGCTTAGGTAGTGGGGGGGCATCGGGCTACACCTTC.

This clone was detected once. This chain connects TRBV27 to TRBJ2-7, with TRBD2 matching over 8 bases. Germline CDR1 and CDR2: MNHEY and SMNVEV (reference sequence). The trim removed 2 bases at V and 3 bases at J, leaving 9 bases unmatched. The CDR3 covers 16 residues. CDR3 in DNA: TGTGCCAGCAGTTTAATTTCGGCGGGGGGCAGCTACGAGCAGTACTTC. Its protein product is CASSLISAGGSYEQYF.

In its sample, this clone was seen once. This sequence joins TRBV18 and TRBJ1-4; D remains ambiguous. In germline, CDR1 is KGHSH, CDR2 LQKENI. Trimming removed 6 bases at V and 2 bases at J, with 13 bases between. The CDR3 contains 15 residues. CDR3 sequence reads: CASSPRTGTNEKLFF. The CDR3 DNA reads TGTGCCAGCTCCCCTCGGACGGGTACTAATGAAAAACTGTTTTTT.

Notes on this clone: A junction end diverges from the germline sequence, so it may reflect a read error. The CDR3 here is CASLSDRGPALAIF. CDR3 DNA: TGTGCCAGTCTCTCTGACAGGGGGCCAGCTCTAGCGATTTTT. The chain couples TRBV28 to TRBJ2-3; 10 nucleotides agree with TRBD1. There are 14 residues in the CDR3. The germline V gene encodes CDR1 MDHEN and CDR2 SYDVKM.

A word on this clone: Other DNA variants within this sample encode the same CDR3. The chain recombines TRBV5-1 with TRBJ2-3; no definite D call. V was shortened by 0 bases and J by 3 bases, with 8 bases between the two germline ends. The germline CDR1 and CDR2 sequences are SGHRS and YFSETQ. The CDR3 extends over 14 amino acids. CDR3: CASSLEMETDTQYF. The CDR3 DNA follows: TGCGCCAGCAGCTTGGAAATGGAAACAGATACGCAGTATTTT.

The CDR3 nucleotides are TGTGCCAGCAGTCACCATAACCACGGCCAGGGGCTGGGATTACTCTATGGCTACACCTTC. Translation gives CASSHHNHGQGLGLLYGYTF. The chain combines TRBV2 with TRBJ1-2, with D possibly TRBD1 on 6 matching bases. The germline V gene encodes CDR1 SNHLY and CDR2 FYNNEI. This CDR3 is built from 20 residues. Trimming took off 5 bases at V and 4 bases at J, with 32 bases between the two ends.

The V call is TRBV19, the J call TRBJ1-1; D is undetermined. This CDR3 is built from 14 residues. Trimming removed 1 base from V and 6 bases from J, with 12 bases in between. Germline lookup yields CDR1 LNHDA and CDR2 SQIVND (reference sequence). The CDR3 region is CASSIGSSGSEAFF. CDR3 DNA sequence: TGTGCCAGTAGTATAGGCTCCAGCGGGTCTGAAGCTTTCTTT.

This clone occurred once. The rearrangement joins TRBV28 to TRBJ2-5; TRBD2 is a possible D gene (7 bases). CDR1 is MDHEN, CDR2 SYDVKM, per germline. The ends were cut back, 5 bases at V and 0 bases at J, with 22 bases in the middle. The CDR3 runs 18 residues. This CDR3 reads CASSLPRYGGPNQETQYF. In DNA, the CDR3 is TGTGCCAGCAGTCTCCCCCGTTACGGGGGGCCTAACCAAGAGACCCAGTACTTC.

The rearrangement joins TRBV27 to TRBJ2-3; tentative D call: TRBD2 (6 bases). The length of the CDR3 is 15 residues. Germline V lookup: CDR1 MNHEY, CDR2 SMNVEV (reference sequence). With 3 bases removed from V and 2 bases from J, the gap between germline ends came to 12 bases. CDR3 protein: CASSFVEDYTDTQYF. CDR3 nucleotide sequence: TGTGCCAGCAGTTTTGTAGAGGACTACACAGATACGCAGTATTTT.

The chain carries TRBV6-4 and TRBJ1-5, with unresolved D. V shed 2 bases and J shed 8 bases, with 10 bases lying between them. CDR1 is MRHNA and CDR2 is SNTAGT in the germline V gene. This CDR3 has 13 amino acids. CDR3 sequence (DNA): TGTGCCAGCAGTGACACCGTCGGTAAGCCCCAGCATTTT. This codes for CASSDTVGKPQHF.

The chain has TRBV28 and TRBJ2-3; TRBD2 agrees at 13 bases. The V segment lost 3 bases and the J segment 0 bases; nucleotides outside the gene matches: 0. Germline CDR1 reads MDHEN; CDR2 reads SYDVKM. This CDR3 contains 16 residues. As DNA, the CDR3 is TGTGCCAGCAGTTTGGGACTAGCGGGGAGCACAGATACGCAGTATTTT. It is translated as CASSLGLAGSTDTQYF. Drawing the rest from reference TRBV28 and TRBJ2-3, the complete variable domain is DVKVTQSSRYLVKRTGEKVFLECVQDMDHENMFWYRQDPGLGLRLIYFSYDVKMKEKGDIPEGYSVSREKKERFSLILESASTNQTSMYLCASSLGLAGSTDTQYFGPGTRLTVL.

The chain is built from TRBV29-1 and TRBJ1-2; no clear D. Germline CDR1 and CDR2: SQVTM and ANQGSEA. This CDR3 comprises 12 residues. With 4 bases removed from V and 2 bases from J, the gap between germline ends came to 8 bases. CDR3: CSVGSENYGYTF. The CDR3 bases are TGCAGCGTTGGATCTGAAAACTATGGCTACACCTTC. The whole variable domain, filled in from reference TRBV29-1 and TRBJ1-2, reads SAVISQKPSRDICQRGTSLTIQCQVDSQVTMMFWYRQQPGQSLTLIATANQGSEATYESGFVIDKFPISRPNLTFSTLTVSNMSPEDSSIYLCSVGSENYGYTFGSGTRLTVV.

The CDR3 sequence is CASRDRGYTEAFF. In DNA, the CDR3 is TGCGCCAGCAGGGACAGAGGGTACACTGAAGCTTTCTTT. This chain links TRBV10-2 with TRBJ1-1, with D maybe TRBD1 (6 bases). Germline values: CDR1 WSHSY, CDR2 SAAADI. This CDR3 has 13 amino acids. Deletions cut 6 bases from V and 3 bases from J, with 11 bases between.

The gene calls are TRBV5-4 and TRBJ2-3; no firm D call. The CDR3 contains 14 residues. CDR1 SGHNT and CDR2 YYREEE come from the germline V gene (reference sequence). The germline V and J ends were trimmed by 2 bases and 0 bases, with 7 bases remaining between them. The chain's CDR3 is CASSFGRSTDTQYF. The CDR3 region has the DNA TGTGCCAGCAGCTTTGGGCGAAGCACAGATACGCAGTATTTT.

The chain's CDR3 is CASGFLVEGALSGNTIYF. In nucleotides, the CDR3 is TGTGCTAGTGGTTTCTTGGTCGAAGGGGCCCTCTCTGGAAACACCATATATTTT. V gene TRBV12-5 combines with J gene TRBJ1-3; D possibly corresponds to TRBD1 (5 bases). V was trimmed by 3 bases and J by 0 bases, leaving 18 bases between them. This CDR3 contains 18 residues. Germline V gives CDR1 LGHNT, CDR2 FRNRAP.

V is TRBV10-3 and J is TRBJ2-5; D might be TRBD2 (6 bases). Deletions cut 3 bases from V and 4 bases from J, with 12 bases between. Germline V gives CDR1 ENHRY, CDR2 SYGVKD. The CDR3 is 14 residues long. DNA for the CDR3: TGTGCCATCAGTGACGGCGGGATGGGAGAGACCCAGTACTTC. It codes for CAISDGGMGETQYF.

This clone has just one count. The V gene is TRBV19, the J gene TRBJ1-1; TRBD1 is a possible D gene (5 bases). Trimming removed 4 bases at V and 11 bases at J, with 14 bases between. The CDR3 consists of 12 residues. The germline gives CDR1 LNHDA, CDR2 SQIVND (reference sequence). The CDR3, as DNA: TGTGCCAGTAGTACTCATCCCAGGGAGGCTTTCTTT. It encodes CASSTHPREAFF.

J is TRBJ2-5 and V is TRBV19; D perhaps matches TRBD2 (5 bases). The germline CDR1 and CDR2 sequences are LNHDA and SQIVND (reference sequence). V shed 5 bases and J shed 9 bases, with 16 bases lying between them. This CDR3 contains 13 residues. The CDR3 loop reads CASSGDGGQAQYF. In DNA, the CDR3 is TGTGCCAGTAGTGGTGACGGAGGCCAGGCCCAGTACTTC.